The T cell receptor beta chain under discussion was sequenced for a study of blood T cell repertoires in COVID-19. Study as a whole: Acute and convalescent COVID-19 specimens originated in the United States, Italy and Spain. Sample material is recorded as cDNA or gDNA derived from T cells, B-cell-depleted T cells, or PBMCs.

Under the authors' procedure: Amplification of reference gene primers provided the estimated nucleated cell counts. Here immunoSEQ multiplex PCR was the method, and the copy in TCRdb shows in-frame clones only, minus some. The DNA gave D and trimming, while V, J and clone size come from that table. The top ten clones hold 6% to 8% of a sample with roughly 66,000 clones, 90% to 95% of them seen once. The source is a human donor in a cohort sampled during active COVID-19. What was sequenced was peripheral blood.

The DNA for the CDR3 is TGTGCCTGGAGTGTACTGGGAAACACCATATATTTT. Translating gives CAWSVLGNTIYF. This sequence joins TRBV30 and TRBJ1-3; D not certain. This CDR3 region has 12 residues. CDR1 is GTSNPN, CDR2 SVGIG, per germline (reference sequence). V dropped 0 bases and J dropped 4 bases, with 4 bases sitting between them. The complete variable domain, with remaining parts taken from reference TRBV30 and TRBJ1-3, reads SQTIHQWPATLVQPVGSPLSLECTVEGTSNPNLYWYRQAAGRGLQLLFYSVGIGQISSEVPQNLSASRPQDRQFILSSKKLLLSDSGFYLCAWSVLGNTIYFGEGSWLTVV.